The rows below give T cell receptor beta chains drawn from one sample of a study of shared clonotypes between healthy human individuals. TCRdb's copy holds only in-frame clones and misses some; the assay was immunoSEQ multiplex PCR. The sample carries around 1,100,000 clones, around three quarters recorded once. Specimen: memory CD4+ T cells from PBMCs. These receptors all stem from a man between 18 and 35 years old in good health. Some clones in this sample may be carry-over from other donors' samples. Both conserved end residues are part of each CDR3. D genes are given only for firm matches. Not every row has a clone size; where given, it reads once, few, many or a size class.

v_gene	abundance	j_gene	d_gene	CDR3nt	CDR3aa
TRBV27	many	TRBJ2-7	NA	TGTGCCAGCAGTTCACCAGCGGCCGGGGGCTCCTACGAGCAGTACTTC	CASSSPAAGGSYEQYF
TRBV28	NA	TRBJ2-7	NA	TGTGCCAGCAGCGTGTGGGCAGGCTCCTACGAGCAGTACTTC	CASSVWAGSYEQYF
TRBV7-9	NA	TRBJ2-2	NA	TGTGCCCTGCTTAGTTTGGGGGCCGGGGAGCTGTTTTTT	CALLSLGAGELFF
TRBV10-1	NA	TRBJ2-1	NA	TGCGCCAGCAGTGATTTGGGGACCGGGGTCAATGAGCAGTTCTTC	CASSDLGTGVNEQFF
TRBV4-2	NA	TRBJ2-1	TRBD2	TGTGCCAGCAGCCCCCGACTAGCGGGAGGGCCGGGTGAGCAGTTCTTC	CASSPRLAGGPGEQFF
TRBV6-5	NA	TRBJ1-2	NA	TGTGCCAGCAGTTACTCCAGTGGGGCCGATTCGTATGGCTACACCTTC	CASSYSSGADSYGYTF
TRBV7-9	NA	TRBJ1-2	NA	TGTGCCAGCAGCTTAACCGGAAATGGCTACACCTTC	CASSLTGNGYTF
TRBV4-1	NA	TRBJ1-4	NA	TGCGCCAGCAGCCAAGCGCCCAGAACAGCCGAATTTGAAAAACTGTTTTTT	CASSQAPRTAEFEKLFF
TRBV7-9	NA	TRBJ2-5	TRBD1	TGTGCCAGCAGCTTAGAAGGACAGGGGATGACCCAGTACTTC	CASSLEGQGMTQYF
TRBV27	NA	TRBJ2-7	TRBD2	TGTGCCAGCAGGGGAAACTTGGGACTAGCGGGAAGCTACGAGCAGTACTTC	CASRGNLGLAGSYEQYF
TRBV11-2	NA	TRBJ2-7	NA	TGTGCCAGCAGCTTAGACCTTATATACGAGCAGTACTTC	CASSLDLIYEQYF
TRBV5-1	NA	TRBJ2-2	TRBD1	TGCGCCAGCAGATACGGACAGGGATCCGGGGAGCTGTTTTTT	CASRYGQGSGELFF
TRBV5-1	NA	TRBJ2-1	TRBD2	TGCGCCAGCAGCTTGCCGACTAGCGGAGGGGGCAATGAGCAGTTCTTC	CASSLPTSGGGNEQFF
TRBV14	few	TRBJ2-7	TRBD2	TGTGCCAGCAGCCTGGGACTAGCGGGACTCTACGAGCAGTACTTC	CASSLGLAGLYEQYF
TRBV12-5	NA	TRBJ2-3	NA	TGTGCTAGTGGAAGCACAGATACGCAGTATTTT	CASGSTDTQYF
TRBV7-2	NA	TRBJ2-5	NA	TGTGCCAGCAGCTTCCCCGACGAAGGGGAGACCCAGTACTTC	CASSFPDEGETQYF
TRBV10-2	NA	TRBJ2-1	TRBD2	TGCGCCAGCAGGGCCGGGACTAGCGGCAGCTACAATGAGCAGTTCTTC	CASRAGTSGSYNEQFF
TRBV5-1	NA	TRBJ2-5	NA	TGCGCCAGCAGCTTGGGACATGAAGAGACCCAGTACTTC	CASSLGHEETQYF
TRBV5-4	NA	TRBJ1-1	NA	TGTGCCAGCAGCTCCGGGCCACACACTGAAGCTTTCTTT	CASSSGPHTEAFF
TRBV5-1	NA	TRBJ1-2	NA	TGCGCCAGCAGCTTGATAAGTAACTATGGCTACACCTTC	CASSLISNYGYTF
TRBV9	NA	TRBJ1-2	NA	TGTGCCAGCAGCGGAGGCGGGTCTAACTATGGCTACACCTTC	CASSGGGSNYGYTF
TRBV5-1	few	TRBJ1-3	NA	TGCGCCAGCAGCCCCTCATCGGGGTCTGGAAACACCATATATTTT	CASSPSSGSGNTIYF
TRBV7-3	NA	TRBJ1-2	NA	TGTGCCAGCAGCTTGGGGGTTGGGGATGGCTACACCTTC	CASSLGVGDGYTF
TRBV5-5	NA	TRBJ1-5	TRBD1	TGTGCCAGCAGCTTGGTGGCAGGGGGGAATCAGCCCCAGCATTTT	CASSLVAGGNQPQHF
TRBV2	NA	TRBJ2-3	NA	TGTGCCAGCAGTGATCGACTGAGTACGCAGTATTTT	CASSDRLSTQYF
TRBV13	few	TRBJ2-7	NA	TGTGCCAGCAGCTTAACCGGGTCTACGGGCGAGCAGTACTTC	CASSLTGSTGEQYF
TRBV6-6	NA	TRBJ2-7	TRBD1	TGTGCCAGCACCGGGGACAGGGAAGGCGAGCAGTACTTC	CASTGDREGEQYF
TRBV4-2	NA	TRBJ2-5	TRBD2	TGTGCCAGCAGCCAAGTGGCTAGCGGGAACGGTGAGACCCAGTACTTC	CASSQVASGNGETQYF
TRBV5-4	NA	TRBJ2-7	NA	TGTGCCAGCAGCTCGATTGACGGCCACGAGCAGTACTTC	CASSSIDGHEQYF
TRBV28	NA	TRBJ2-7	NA	TGTGCCAGCAGTTTAGCGGGCCTGATACAGGGGCAGTACTTC	CASSLAGLIQGQYF
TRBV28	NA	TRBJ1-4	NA	TGTGCCAGCACCTTACCCGGGGCGAGCTTGGAAAAACTGTTTTTT	CASTLPGASLEKLFF
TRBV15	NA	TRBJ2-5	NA	TGTGCCACCAGCAGAGAGGGGCTACAAGAGACCCAGTACTTC	CATSREGLQETQYF
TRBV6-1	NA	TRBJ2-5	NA	TGTGCCAGCAGTCCTGTCGGGTGGGAGACCCAGTACTTC	CASSPVGWETQYF
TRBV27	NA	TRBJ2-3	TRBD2	TGTGCCAGCAGTTTGCTAGCGGGAGGAAGTGCAGATACGCAGTATTTT	CASSLLAGGSADTQYF
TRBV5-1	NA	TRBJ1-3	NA	TGCGCCAGCAGCTTGAACGCAGGGCTGGGTGGAAACACCATATATTTT	CASSLNAGLGGNTIYF
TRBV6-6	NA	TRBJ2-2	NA	TGTGCCAGCAGTTACCCTGGGGCATCCGGGGAGCTGTTTTTT	CASSYPGASGELFF
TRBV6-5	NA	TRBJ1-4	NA	TGTGCCAGCAGCTGGACCTGGGATACTAATGAAAAACTGTTTTTT	CASSWTWDTNEKLFF
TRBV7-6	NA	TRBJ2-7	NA	TGTGCCAGCAGCTTGGCGCGGAACTACGAGCAGTACTTC	CASSLARNYEQYF
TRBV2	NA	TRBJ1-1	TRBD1	TGTGCCAGCAGTTTCCCAGGGGGCCGGTCTGAAGCTTTCTTT	CASSFPGGRSEAFF
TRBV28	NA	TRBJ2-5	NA	TGTGCCAGCAGTGAGAGGCGGGAGACCCAGTACTTC	CASSERRETQYF
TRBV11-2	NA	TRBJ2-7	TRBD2	TGTGCCAGCAGCTTCCCGGGACTAGCGGGTCTGGGATCCTACGAGCAGTACTTC	CASSFPGLAGLGSYEQYF
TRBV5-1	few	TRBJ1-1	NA	TGCGCCAGCAGCTTGGGGGGGAACACTGAAGCTTTCTTT	CASSLGGNTEAFF
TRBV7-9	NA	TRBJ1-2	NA	TGTGCCAGCAGCTTCTTCACTACAGCGACTAACTATGGCTACACCTTC	CASSFFTTATNYGYTF
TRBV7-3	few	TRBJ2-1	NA	TGTGCCAGCAGCAGGGGCGATGAGCAGTTCTTC	CASSRGDEQFF
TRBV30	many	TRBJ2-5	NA	TGTGCCTGGAGTGGGGGGTGGCGGGAAAGGCTCCAAGAGACCCAGTACTTC	CAWSGGWRERLQETQYF
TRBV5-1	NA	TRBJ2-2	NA	TGCGCCAGCAGCTTCACTACGAACACCGGGGAGCTGTTTTTT	CASSFTTNTGELFF
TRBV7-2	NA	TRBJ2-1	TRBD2	TGTGCCAGCAGCAACCCCGGGCTAGCGGGAGGTAATGAGCAGTTCTTC	CASSNPGLAGGNEQFF
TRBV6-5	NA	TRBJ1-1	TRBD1	TGTGCCAGCAGCCCCCTAGACAGGGGATGGACTGAAGCTTTCTTT	CASSPLDRGWTEAFF
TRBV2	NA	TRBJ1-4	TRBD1	TGTGCCAGCAGTTTACACAGGGGAGGGGAAAAACTGTTTTTT	CASSLHRGGEKLFF
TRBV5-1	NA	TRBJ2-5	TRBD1	TGCGCCAGCGGGGACAGCCAAGAGACCCAGTACTTC	CASGDSQETQYF
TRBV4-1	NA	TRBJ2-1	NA	TGCGCCAGCAGCCTCCGGGACTTGAGGGGTAGAAGGGAGCAGTTCTTC	CASSLRDLRGRREQFF
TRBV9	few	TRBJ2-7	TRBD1	TGTGCCAGCAGCGTAGGAACAGGGGGCGTCTACGAGCAGTACTTC	CASSVGTGGVYEQYF
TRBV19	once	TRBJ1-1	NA	TGTGCCAGTAGGGGGTCGGGACATAGGGTGAACACTGAAGCTTTCTTT	CASRGSGHRVNTEAFF